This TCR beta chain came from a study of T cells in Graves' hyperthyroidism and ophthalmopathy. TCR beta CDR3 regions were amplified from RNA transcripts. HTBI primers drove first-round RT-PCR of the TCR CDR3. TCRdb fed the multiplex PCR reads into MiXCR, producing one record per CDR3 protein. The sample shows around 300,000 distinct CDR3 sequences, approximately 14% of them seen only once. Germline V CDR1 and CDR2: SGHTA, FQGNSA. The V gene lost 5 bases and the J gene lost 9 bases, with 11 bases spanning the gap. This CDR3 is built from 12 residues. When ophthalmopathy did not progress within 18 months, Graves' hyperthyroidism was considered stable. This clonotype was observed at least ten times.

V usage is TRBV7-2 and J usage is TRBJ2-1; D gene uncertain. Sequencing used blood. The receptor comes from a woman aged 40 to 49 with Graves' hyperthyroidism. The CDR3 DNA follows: TGTGCCAGCAGCATTTTTAGGAGTGAGCAGTTCTTC. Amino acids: CASSIFRSEQFF. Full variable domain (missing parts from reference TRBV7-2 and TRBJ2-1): GAGVSQSPSNKVTEKGKDVELRCDPISGHTALYWYRQSLGQGLEFLIYFQGNSAPDKSGLPSDRFSAERTGGSVSTLTIQRTQQEDSAVYLCASSIFRSEQFFGPGTRLTVL.